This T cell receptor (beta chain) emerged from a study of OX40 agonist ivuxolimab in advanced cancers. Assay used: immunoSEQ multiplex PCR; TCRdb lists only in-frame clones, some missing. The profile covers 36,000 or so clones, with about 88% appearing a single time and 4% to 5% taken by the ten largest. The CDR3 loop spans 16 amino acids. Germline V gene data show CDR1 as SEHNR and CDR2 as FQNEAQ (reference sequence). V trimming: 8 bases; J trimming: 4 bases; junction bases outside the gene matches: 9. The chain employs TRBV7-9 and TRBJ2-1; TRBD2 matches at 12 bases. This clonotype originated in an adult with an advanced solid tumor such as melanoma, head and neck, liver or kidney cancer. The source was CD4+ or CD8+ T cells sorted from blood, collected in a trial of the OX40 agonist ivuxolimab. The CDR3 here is CASAGGLAGSYNEQFF. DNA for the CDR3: TGTGCCAGCGCAGGTGGACTAGCGGGGTCGTACAATGAGCAGTTCTTC. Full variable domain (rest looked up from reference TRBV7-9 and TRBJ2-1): DTGVSQNPRHKITKRGQNVTFRCDPISEHNRLYWYRQTLGQGPEFLTYFQNEAQLEKSRLLSDRFSAERPKGSFSTLEIQRTEQGDSAMYLCASAGGLAGSYNEQFFGPGTRLTVL.